This TCR beta chain was observed in a study of blood T cells in healthy people across ages (dated by TCRdb to between 2014 and 2017). Looking at the study overall: In model experiments, template switching captured about one uniquely barcoded TCR beta cDNA molecule for every two T cells. To avoid experimental bias, donors of different ages were spread randomly across the sequencing lanes. Using the same blood draw, the study looked at two additional independent replicas of 1 million unique cDNA reads for two donors, one aged 18 to 30 and the other aged 80 or older. Four age groups were formed from the donors: young (average about 17 years), middle-aged (just under 40), aged (62) and long-lived (around 82). The study measured age-related changes in TCR beta repertoire diversity using deep sequencing normalized with unique cDNA molecular identifiers.

The library relied on 5' RACE. Sequencing was carried out with an Illumina HiSeq 2500. A second PCR of 7 to 11 cycles was performed with a sample-barcoded 5' primer and a J-beta primer mix. Each TCR beta cDNA molecule received a unique molecular identifier from a template-switch 5' adaptor carrying 12 random nucleotides. Each sample yielded at least 3 million CDR3-containing paired-end reads. All of the RNA was converted into first-strand cDNA using the Mint cDNA synthesis kit, with a TRBC-specific oligonucleotide serving as the primer. Following uracil-DNA glycosylase treatment, a first 18-cycle PCR with universal primers M1SS and BC2_uni_R was performed on all cDNA. On the study's bioinformatics: For normalization, 1 million high-quality reads, each with a distinct molecular identifier, were randomly selected from each sample. Instead of being binned into consensus sequences, reads that shared molecular identifiers were thrown out. MiTCR, run with a Q25 quality threshold and the strictest error-elimination algorithm, handled CDR3 identification, clonotype clustering and error correction. A nonparametric unseen species model using Euler transformation provided a lower-bound estimate of total TCR beta diversity. TCRdb cleaned the public reads at Q25 with fastp, built clones with MiXCR and kept in-frame beta chains. Identical CDR3 protein sequences are pooled into one entry, listed with their most common genes and DNA. These V and J calls derive from TCRdb rather than the authors' analysis. In this sample the table shows about 730,000 distinct CDR3 sequences, roughly 44% of which occur a single time. More than 20% of the sample is held by the ten biggest clonotypes.

Donors were 39 systemically healthy Caucasian individuals from Russia aged roughly 6 to 100 years. Roughly 9.5 milliliters of peripheral blood were drawn from each donor into EDTA-treated Vacutainer tubes. Ficoll-Paque density-gradient centrifugation was used to isolate PBMCs, with at least 6 million obtained per sample. Trizol reagent was used to extract total RNA from the PBMCs, yielding at least 6 micrograms per sample. The percentages of naive CD45RAhigh/CD27high T cells were determined by flow cytometry on a PBMC aliquot from every donor. Overall results and qualifications from the work: Because donor CMV infection status was unknown, age-related changes in expanded clonotypes were potentially confounded. The long-lived group showed more naive CD4+ T cells, fewer expanded clones and increased TCR diversity than the aged group, suggesting age selection. There was a strong correlation between observed TCR beta diversity and the percentage of naive T cells measured by flow cytometry. Estimates of total diversity based on one million sequenced T cells were considered lower bounds and underestimates. As age increased, observed TCR beta diversity per million T cells dropped in a roughly linear way, and a significant reduction was already evident by age about 40. Because profiling used bulk unsorted PBMCs, naive and antigen-experienced compartments could not be compared conclusively.

This clonotype appeared a single time. The target of this receptor is not known. Since a much larger clone is just one base distant, this may be a read error. CDR3 length: 12 amino acids, cysteine to phenylalanine. The entry retains the CDR3 DNA only, 36 bases that are in frame from base 1. V is reduced by 1 base and J by 6 bases, leaving a spacing of 5 bases between them. CDR1 and CDR2 were assigned from the germline V gene as LGHNA and YNFKEQ. The sequence was obtained from a woman aged 55-69 years in good health. The sample comprised blood. Rearrangement joined TRBV4-2 to TRBJ2-3; the D gene assignment is ambiguous. The bases are TGTGCCAGCAGCCAAGGAAGGGATACGCAGTATTTT. The encoded protein is CASSQGRDTQYF.